This TCR beta chain was retrieved from a study of Tregs in tolerant kidney transplant recipients. Remarks on this clone: Its cognate antigen is unknown.

The repertoire was sequenced with immunoSEQ multiplex PCR; TCRdb's copy has only in-frame clones and lacks some. This table holds more than 75,000 clones, over 85% found once. Study-wide results and limits: Activated donor B cell expansion appeared to reveal the most relevant donor-specific TCRbeta repertoire.

The TCR originated in a human donor who received a combined kidney and bone marrow transplant. This material consisted of CD4+ T cells from blood, taken before the transplant.

The CDR3, as DNA: TGTGCCAGCAGCAGAGGACTGAGCTCTGGAAACACCATATATTTT. The encoded protein is CASSRGLSSGNTIYF. This chain joins TRBV6-5 and TRBJ1-3; D unclear. Germline assignment: CDR1 MNHEY and CDR2 SVGAGI. Trimming stripped 6 bases from V and 0 bases from J, with 12 bases between. The CDR3 extends over 15 amino acids.